Sequencing of this T cell receptor (beta chain) was carried out in a study of T cells in Graves' hyperthyroidism and ophthalmopathy. Findings of the study overall: Researchers report that a 13 V-J model separated ophthalmopathy from stable hyperthyroidism.

There are 16 residues in the CDR3. V was trimmed by 5 bases and J by 1 base, leaving 17 bases between them. The TCR beta CDR3 regions underwent amplification using RNA transcripts as the source. The study used the HTBI primer set for a first-round RT-PCR of the TCR CDR3. TCRdb reanalysed the multiplex PCR reads using MiXCR and keeps one entry per CDR3 protein. Seen here are about 720,000 distinct CDR3 sequences, around 17% observed once, and the top ten hold 8.4%. This clonotype has at least ten counts. Its antigen is not identified. The definition of stable Graves' hyperthyroidism was no ophthalmopathy progression within 18 months.

The chain couples TRBV12-3 or TRBV12-4 to TRBJ2-5; no clear D. This receptor was obtained from a man between 18 and 35 years old with Graves' hyperthyroidism. Material for sequencing was blood. The CDR3: CASSPGWPLTQETQYF. The CDR3 DNA is TGTGCCAGCAGTCCTGGTTGGCCATTAACCCAAGAGACCCAGTACTTC.